This TCR beta chain was sequenced during a study of blood T cell repertoires in COVID-19. Clones were sequenced by immunoSEQ multiplex PCR, and TCRdb holds only the in-frame ones, with some missing. In the table there are roughly 200,000 clones, 80% to 90% of which are singletons. The CDR3 sequence is 16 residues long. The germline CDR1 and CDR2 sequences are MDHEN and SYDVKM. Trimming cost V 6 bases and J 2 bases; bases outside gene matches: 11. Material: peripheral blood. The source is a man aged 55 to 70 who had recovered from COVID-19. The chain carries TRBV28 and TRBJ2-5; 8 bases agree with TRBD1. The CDR3 protein is CASRPTGQGLQETQYF. The DNA of the CDR3 is TGTGCCAGCAGACCGACCGGACAGGGTTTACAAGAGACCCAGTACTTC.